The clone carrying this T cell receptor (beta chain) was observed a handful of times. These data belong to a study of blood T cell repertoires in COVID-19. Across the whole study: Nucleic acid was either cDNA or gDNA, and it came from T cells, B-cell-depleted T cells, or PBMCs.

This table comes from immunoSEQ multiplex PCR, and its TCRdb copy is limited to in-frame clones, with some not included. Here the sample spans more than 300,000 clones, more than 75% being singletons. The J segment lost 2 bases and the V segment lost 6 bases, leaving 3 bases of the junction unmatched. There are 14 residues in the CDR3. Per germline, CDR1 MGHRA and CDR2 YSYEKL. The V call is TRBV4-1, the J call TRBJ2-7; 11 bases match TRBD2. The TCR originated in a man aged 25 to 40 who had recovered from COVID-19. The sample comprised PBMCs or T cells enriched from blood (not recorded which). The CDR3 region is CASRSTSGTYEQYF. Written as DNA, the CDR3 is TGCGCCAGCAGATCGACTAGCGGGACCTACGAGCAGTACTTC.